The rows below give T cell receptor beta chains drawn from one sample of a study of CD8 T cells in ankylosing spondylitis. TCRdb redid the calling of the 5' RACE reads with MiXCR, one entry per CDR3 protein. This sample has 150,000 to 200,000 distinct CDR3 sequences, with over 10% found just once. The sequenced sample was blood, either unsorted or a sorted T cell fraction (not recorded which). These receptors originate from a female donor with ankylosing spondylitis or in good health (not recorded which). Each CDR3 is given with its conserved first and last residue. The D gene is left open where the match is weak. Rows give clone size only sometimes, using once, few, many, or a class for an expanded clone.

NA,TRBV7-8,TRBJ2-2,many,CASSLDSQGTGELFF,TGTGCCAGCAGCTTAGATTCTCAGGGGACCGGGGAGCTGTTTTTT
NA,TRBV30,TRBJ2-7,few,CAWSITGLEQYF,TGTGCCTGGAGTATAACAGGGCTCGAGCAGTACTTC
NA,TRBV19,TRBJ1-1,NA,CASSRGLNTEAFF,TGTGCCAGTAGTCGTGGTTTGAACACTGAAGCTTTCTTT
NA,TRBV24-1,TRBJ1-1,many,CATSDFAKTEAFF,TGTGCCACCAGTGATTTCGCAAAAACTGAAGCTTTCTTT
NA,TRBV7-2,TRBJ2-1,few,CASTIKKGGEQFF,TGTGCCAGCACCATTAAAAAGGGGGGAGAGCAGTTCTTC
NA,TRBV20-1,TRBJ2-7,few,CSARDVQLTSYEQYF,TGCAGTGCTAGAGATGTCCAACTGACCTCCTACGAGCAGTACTTC
TRBD2,TRBV7-2,TRBJ2-1,few,CASSRGGLAGVGEQFF,TGTGCCAGCAGCCGGGGGGGGCTAGCGGGAGTGGGTGAGCAGTTCTTC
NA,TRBV5-1,TRBJ2-2,NA,CASSVGARTGELFF,TGCGCCAGCTCAGTGGGGGCGCGCACCGGGGAGCTGTTTTTT
TRBD2,TRBV5-1,TRBJ2-3,many,CASSLLAGSDTQYF,TGCGCCAGCAGCTTGCTAGCGGGATCAGATACGCAGTATTTT
TRBD2,TRBV27,TRBJ2-2,few,CASSPTGSGGTGELFF,TGTGCCAGCAGTCCAACGGGTAGCGGGGGGACCGGGGAGCTGTTTTTT
TRBD1,TRBV29-1,TRBJ1-2,NA,CSVEGAAGDSRYGYTF,TGCAGCGTTGAAGGGGCAGCAGGGGACAGTCGCTATGGCTACACCTTC
NA,TRBV18,TRBJ2-2,NA,CASSVNRNTGELFF,TGTGCCAGCTCAGTAAATAGGAACACCGGGGAGCTGTTTTTT
TRBD1,TRBV12-3/TRBV12-4,TRBJ2-5,NA,CASTQTTGVHETQYF,TGTGCCAGCACCCAAACCACAGGGGTCCATGAGACCCAGTACTTC
NA,TRBV24-1,TRBJ2-7,many,CATSAQAQSEQYF,TGTGCCACCAGTGCACAGGCCCAGAGCGAGCAGTACTTC
TRBD2,TRBV2,TRBJ2-5,many,CASSPTGTSGRGTQYF,TGTGCCAGCAGCCCTACCGGGACTAGCGGGAGAGGGACCCAGTACTTC
NA,TRBV5-6,TRBJ1-6,many,CASSLSGTNNSPLHF,TGTGCCAGCAGCTTGTCCGGGACAAATAATTCACCCCTCCACTTT
NA,TRBV20-1,TRBJ1-1,many,CSASAPGRNTEAFF,TGCAGTGCTAGTGCCCCCGGAAGGAACACTGAAGCTTTCTTT
NA,TRBV13,TRBJ1-4,few,CASGPGVGEKLFF,TGTGCCAGCGGGCCTGGAGTGGGCGAAAAACTGTTTTTT
TRBD2,TRBV10-3,TRBJ2-3,NA,CAISARGGSFSTDTQYF,TGTGCCATCAGCGCCCGCGGGGGATCTTTTAGCACAGATACGCAGTATTTT
NA,TRBV7-2,TRBJ1-3,NA,CASSLDAVSGNTIYF,TGTGCCAGCAGTTTGGACGCCGTCTCTGGAAACACCATATATTTT
TRBD2,TRBV19,TRBJ2-3,many,CASKDLAGKMADTQYF,TGTGCCAGTAAAGATCTAGCGGGAAAGATGGCAGATACGCAGTATTTT
NA,TRBV9,TRBJ2-3,NA,CASSVVGQASTDTQYF,TGTGCCAGCAGCGTCGTGGGACAAGCTAGCACAGATACGCAGTATTTT
TRBD2,TRBV4-2,TRBJ2-3,few,CASSQGLAGAGTDTQYF,TGTGCCAGCAGCCAAGGTCTAGCGGGAGCGGGCACAGATACGCAGTATTTT
NA,TRBV7-2,TRBJ2-3,many,CASSFQGGDTQYF,TGTGCCAGCAGCTTCCAGGGGGGAGATACGCAGTATTTT
NA,TRBV19,TRBJ2-7,few,CASTPRAGAADEQYF,TGTGCCAGTACTCCACGGGCGGGGGCTGCGGACGAGCAGTACTTC
TRBD1,TRBV5-1,TRBJ2-7,many,CARDRTYEQYF,TGCGCCAGGGACAGGACCTACGAGCAGTACTTC
NA,TRBV4-1,TRBJ2-7,NA,CASSPRTVSYEQYF,TGCGCCAGCAGCCCCCGGACAGTGTCCTACGAGCAGTACTTC
TRBD2,TRBV12-3/TRBV12-4,TRBJ2-1,many,CASRPGTSAYNEQFF,TGTGCCAGCAGACCAGGGACTAGCGCATACAATGAGCAGTTCTTC
NA,TRBV27,TRBJ2-7,NA,CASSPTQTRYEQYF,TGTGCCAGCAGCCCCACCCAGACGCGCTACGAGCAGTACTTC
NA,TRBV6-5,TRBJ2-7,few,CASSSKGPSYEQYF,TGTGCCAGCAGTTCTAAGGGTCCGTCCTACGAGCAGTACTTC
NA,TRBV4-1,TRBJ1-5,many,CASSQESGRSQPQHF,TGCGCCAGCAGCCAAGAGTCAGGGCGAAGTCAGCCCCAGCATTTT
NA,TRBV7-6,TRBJ2-7,many,CASSYGTGTYEQYF,TGTGCCAGCAGCTACGGGACCGGTACCTACGAGCAGTACTTC
NA,TRBV12-3/TRBV12-4,TRBJ1-2,many,CASSLNSQLYGYTF,TGTGCCAGCAGTTTGAACAGCCAATTGTATGGCTACACCTTC
TRBD2,TRBV7-9,TRBJ2-1,many,CASSLAGGIEQFF,TGTGCCAGCAGCCTAGCGGGAGGAATTGAGCAGTTCTTC
NA,TRBV20-1,TRBJ1-1,many,CSAQPLGYEDTEAFF,TGCAGTGCACAACCCCTCGGTTACGAGGACACTGAAGCTTTCTTT
TRBD2,TRBV12-3/TRBV12-4,TRBJ2-1,many,CASSLPGLAGNNEQFF,TGTGCCAGCAGTTTACCGGGACTAGCGGGGAACAATGAGCAGTTCTTC
TRBD1,TRBV7-9,TRBJ1-4,NA,CASSPQGQATNEKLFF,TGTGCCAGCAGTCCACAGGGGCAGGCAACTAATGAAAAACTGTTTTTT
NA,TRBV4-2,TRBJ1-1,once,CASSPTDLTEAFF,TGTGCCAGCAGCCCGACAGATCTAACTGAAGCTTTCTTT
NA,TRBV20-1,TRBJ1-6,many,CSARSGENSPLHF,TGCAGTGCTAGGTCGGGGGAGAATTCACCCCTCCACTTT
TRBD2,TRBV15,TRBJ2-3,NA,CPTSRAGSGATDTQYF,TGTCCCACCAGCAGAGCAGGAAGCGGGGCCACAGATACGCAGTATTTT
TRBD2,TRBV5-1,TRBJ2-7,few,CASSFRSSGSNEQYF,TGCGCCAGCAGCTTTCGGTCTAGCGGGAGCAACGAGCAGTACTTC
TRBD2,TRBV7-2,TRBJ2-1,NA,CASSLRPGGGYNEQFF,TGTGCCAGCAGCTTACGCCCCGGGGGGGGTTACAATGAGCAGTTCTTC
NA,TRBV2,TRBJ2-6,NA,CASSEEPLVGGVLTF,TGTGCCAGCAGTGAAGAACCCCTGGTTGGGGGCGTCCTGACTTTC
NA,TRBV21-1,TRBJ2-7,NA,CASSKGSVEQPRSYEQYF,TGTGCCAGCAGCAAAGGAAGTGTGGAACAGCCTAGGTCCTACGAGCAGTACTTC
NA,TRBV27,TRBJ2-7,many,CASSLGWSSYEQYF,TGTGCCAGCAGTTTAGGATGGAGCTCCTACGAGCAGTACTTC
NA,TRBV7-3,TRBJ2-6,few,CASSAISGANVLTF,TGTGCCAGCAGCGCGATCTCTGGGGCCAACGTCCTGACTTTC
TRBD2,TRBV20-1,TRBJ2-7,once,CSAITGTSSYEQYF,TGCAGTGCTATCACCGGGACTAGCTCCTACGAGCAGTACTTC
NA,TRBV25-1,TRBJ2-2,few,CASTRGTNTGELFF,TGTGCCAGCACCAGGGGAACGAACACCGGGGAGCTGTTTTTT
NA,TRBV12-3/TRBV12-4,TRBJ2-5,many,CASSLGRRGEETQYF,TGTGCCAGCAGTTTAGGGAGGCGCGGCGAGGAGACCCAGTACTTC
NA,TRBV5-1,TRBJ2-1,many,CASSPRESGYNEQFF,TGCGCCAGCAGCCCCCGGGAATCGGGCTACAATGAGCAGTTCTTC
NA,TRBV2,TRBJ1-2,many,CASIPTPSGYGYTF,TGTGCCAGCATTCCCACCCCCTCCGGCTATGGCTACACCTTC
NA,TRBV13,TRBJ2-4,many,CASMKRDPRVAKNIQYF,TGTGCCAGCATGAAAAGGGACCCTCGGGTAGCCAAAAACATTCAGTACTTC
NA,TRBV4-3,TRBJ2-5,many,CASSQGTEEETQYF,TGCGCCAGCAGCCAAGGGACCGAAGAAGAGACCCAGTACTTC
NA,TRBV24-1,TRBJ2-5,many,CATSFDSGQETQYF,TGTGCCACCAGTTTCGACAGCGGGCAAGAGACCCAGTACTTC
TRBD2,TRBV12-3/TRBV12-4,TRBJ2-7,few,CASSLDWTSGSSYEQYF,TGTGCCAGCAGTTTAGATTGGACTAGCGGGAGCTCCTACGAGCAGTACTTC
NA,TRBV5-1,TRBJ1-5,few,CASSPESGPYSNQPQHF,TGCGCCAGCAGCCCCGAGTCAGGGCCCTATAGCAATCAGCCCCAGCATTTT